Following are 6 T cell receptor beta chains from one sample sequenced in a study of cytomegalovirus exposure and HLA in healthy donors. Sequencing used immunoSEQ multiplex PCR; TCRdb keeps in-frame clones, though not all of them. The table lists 60,000 or so clones, about 92% of them singletons. Material for sequencing was PBMCs. These TCRs come from a woman between 18 and 30 years old in good health and CMV-seronegative.

The chain is built from TRBV7-2 and TRBJ2-1, with 10 nucleotides matching TRBD2. The CDR3 is 16 residues long. The V segment lost 4 bases and the J segment 3 bases; nucleotides outside the gene matches: 6. Germline CDR1 and CDR2: SGHTA and FQGNSA. CDR3 nucleotide sequence: TGTGCCAGCAGCTCCCCCCCTAGCGGGAGCTACAATGAGCAGTTCTTC. It encodes CASSSPPSGSYNEQFF.

The J gene is TRBJ1-1, the V gene TRBV18; 9 nucleotides match TRBD1. V shed 3 bases, J shed 0 bases, and the junction held 8 bases outside the gene matches. Germline values: CDR1 KGHSH, CDR2 LQKENI. This CDR3 contains 17 residues. The CDR3 loop reads CASSPHLRQGVNTEAFF. The CDR3 DNA is TGTGCCAGCTCACCGCATCTTCGACAGGGGGTGAACACTGAAGCTTTCTTT.

The genes are TRBV4-1 and TRBJ2-5, with D perhaps TRBD2 (7 bases). V was cut by 4 bases and J by 1 base, with 10 bases left in between. CDR1 and CDR2 from the germline V gene are MGHRA and YSYEKL. The CDR3 contains 14 residues. DNA of the CDR3: TGCGCCAGCAGCCTAGGGGGGGCCCAAGAGACCCAGTACTTC. Encoded protein: CASSLGGAQETQYF.

The rearrangement joins TRBV10-3 to TRBJ2-7, with 7 bases fitting TRBD2. V gave up 10 bases and J gave up 6 bases; unmatched junction bases: 6. This CDR3 region has 11 residues. Germline V gene data show CDR1 as ENHRY and CDR2 as SYGVKD. The CDR3 region has the DNA TGTGCCACGTTGGGGGGGTCCGAGCAGTACTTC. Protein sequence: CATLGGSEQYF.

The chain has TRBV5-1 and TRBJ2-7, with 7 nucleotides matching TRBD1. Germline V CDR1 and CDR2: SGHRS, YFSETQ. The V gene end was trimmed by 4 bases and the J gene end by 6 bases; junction bases not matched to a gene: 10. The CDR3 is 14 amino acids. The CDR3 loop is CASSPDRAGLEQYF. CDR3 DNA sequence: TGCGCCAGCAGCCCCGACAGGGCAGGACTCGAGCAGTACTTC.

The rearrangement uses TRBV6-6 and TRBJ2-1, with 7 bases fitting TRBD2. Germline V lookup: CDR1 MNHNY, CDR2 SVGAGI (reference sequence). Trimming took 8 bases from V and 8 from J; bases not matched to a gene: 18. This CDR3 region has 16 residues. The CDR3: CASRFGRAGTGDEQFF. CDR3 coding DNA: TGTGCCAGCCGTTTCGGTCGAGCGGGAACTGGGGATGAGCAGTTCTTC.